The T cell receptor (beta chain) described here comes from a study of CD8 T cells in ankylosing spondylitis. Whole-study findings and limits: Certain motif variants had earlier appeared in reactive arthritis synovial fluid and blood. Ankylosing spondylitis blood seemed to carry a telltale TCR beta motif made of several highly homologous variants.

The CDR3 loop spans 16 amino acids. The V gene's germline CDR1 is MNHNS and CDR2 SASEGT. V lost 2 bases to trimming and J lost 3 bases; unmatched junction nucleotides: 6. For this clonotype: Its antigen remains unknown.

TCRdb analysed the 5' RACE reads with MiXCR anew, one entry per CDR3 protein. The sample carries about 200,000 distinct CDR3 sequences, 6% to 8.5% recorded once. The J gene is TRBJ2-3, the V gene TRBV6-1; 9 nucleotides align to TRBD1. The receptor was isolated from a male donor with ankylosing spondylitis. Sample: blood, either unsorted or a sorted T cell fraction (not recorded which). In nucleotides, the CDR3 is TGTGCCAGCAGTGAAAGGGGGACAGGGAGGACAGATACGCAGTATTTT. The encoded protein is CASSERGTGRTDTQYF.